This paragraph covers one TCR beta chain sequence. Its antigen is undetermined. This sample is part of a study of CD8 T cells in Susac syndrome. Study conclusions and caveats: The study's TCR sequencing and HLA analysis covered a relatively small number of individuals, and the study acknowledged this.

cDNA came from around 0.5 to 1 ug RNA primed by random hexamers. Multiplex PCR with immunoSEQ amplified the TCR beta CDR3 across 54 Vbeta and 13 Jbeta. TCRdb reprocessed the immunoSEQ multiplex PCR reads with MiXCR, giving one entry per CDR3 protein. In the table there are around 220,000 distinct CDR3 sequences, around nine tenths of which are singletons. Each multiple sclerosis control was a treatment-naive patient with relapsing-remitting disease that was either stable or active. Trimming took off 1 base at V and 6 bases at J, with 15 bases between the two ends. CDR3 size: 16 residues. Germline CDR1 is SGHVS and CDR2 is FQNEAQ.

V usage is TRBV7-8 and J usage is TRBJ2-2; perhaps TRBD2 as D (5 bases). The sample was CD8+ T cells from PBMCs. This TCR derives from a human donor with multiple sclerosis. As DNA, the CDR3 is TGTGCCAGCAGCTTAGACTGGACTTCACCTGCCGGGGAGCTGTTTTTT. It codes for CASSLDWTSPAGELFF.